This TCR beta chain stems from a study of blood T cell repertoires in COVID-19. The overall study: T cells, B-cell-depleted T cells, or PBMCs supplied cDNA or gDNA.

V gave up 4 bases and J gave up 3 bases, with 6 bases separating them. The V gene's germline CDR1 is GTSNPN and CDR2 SVGIG (reference sequence). CDR3 size: 11 residues. Some clones are missing from TCRdb's copy, which holds only in-frame ones; the method was immunoSEQ multiplex PCR. The sample includes about 230,000 clones, about 90% of them seen just once. What was sequenced was PBMCs or T cells enriched from blood (not recorded which). This TCR derives from a woman between 45 and 65 years old in a cohort exposed to, infected with or recovered from COVID-19 (not recorded which). The chain couples TRBV30 to TRBJ1-2, with D unclear. DNA of the CDR3: TGTGCCTGGAACAGAGACTATGGCTACACCTTC. Translation: CAWNRDYGYTF.